The 20 T cell receptor beta chains listed next were all sequenced from one sample in a study of T cell repertoires in cytomegalovirus infection (dated by TCRdb to the late 2010s). For these receptors, no antigen is known. The sample's treatment or condition, from its label and the paper: in vitro stimulation with specific CMV peptide epitopes to enrich CMV-specific T cells. The sequencer was an Illumina HiSeq 1500. Using fastp at Q25 and MiXCR, TCRdb reprocessed the public reads and kept productive beta chains. Rows matching on CDR3 protein sequence are summarized as one entry with the most common DNA and genes. For this sample there are approximately 990,000 distinct CDR3 sequences; around 32% appear just once. The ten most abundant clones make up about an eighth of the sample. This specimen was cultured CD8+ T cells from PBMCs, taken from culture after CMV antigen stimulation. The receptors stem from a human donor in good health (CMV status not recorded). Some clones in this sample may be carry-over from other donors' samples.

The chain combines TRBV25-1 with TRBJ2-1; TRBD1 or TRBD2 may be the D gene (6 bases each). The length of the CDR3 is 15 residues. Germline CDR1 reads MGHDK; CDR2 reads SYGVNS. V was trimmed by 4 bases and J by 7 bases, leaving 17 bases between them. CDR3 sequence (DNA): TGTGCCAGCAGTGCCGCCGGACGGGGGCTTAATGAGCAGTTCTTC. The encoded protein is CASSAAGRGLNEQFF.

This clonotype was observed a handful of times. This rearrangement joins TRBV27 to TRBJ2-7; 8 bases map to TRBD1. Germline values: CDR1 MNHEY, CDR2 SMNVEV (reference sequence). Germline trimming cut 5 bases from V and 13 bases from J; bases unmatched to any gene: 13. The CDR3 extends over 13 amino acids. The CDR3 coding sequence is TGTGCCAGCAGTGGCGGGACAGGAGAGGAACGTTACGTC. This translates into CASSGGTGEERYV.

In this sample, this clonotype turned up many times. The rearrangement uses TRBV7-8 and TRBJ1-4, with D unclear. Germline CDR1 reads SGHVS; CDR2 reads FQNEAQ. Trimming removed 2 bases from V and 5 bases from J, with 15 bases in between. This CDR3 has 16 residues. The CDR3 DNA reads as TGTGCCAGCAGCTTAAAGCGTCCCGGCCCCAATGAAAAACTGTTTTTT. Protein: CASSLKRPGPNEKLFF.

This clonotype was seen ten or more times. The chain recombines TRBV7-2 with TRBJ1-1; TRBD1 might be the D (5 bases). This CDR3 contains 12 residues. CDR1 and CDR2 from the germline V gene are SGHTA and FQGNSA. The germline V and J ends were trimmed by 5 bases and 8 bases, with 12 bases remaining between them. The CDR3 protein is CASSPLGAEAFF. CDR3 in DNA: TGTGCCAGCAGCCCGCTAGGGGCGGAAGCTTTCTTT.

Only a few counts were recorded for this clonotype. The rearrangement uses TRBV7-9 and TRBJ2-3, with D hard to call. From germline, CDR1 is SEHNR and CDR2 FQNEAQ (reference sequence). The CDR3 sequence is 15 residues long. The ends were cut back, 1 base at V and 2 bases at J, with 10 bases in the middle. Here the CDR3 DNA reads TGTGCCAGCAGCTTAGTGGGCCAGACCACAGATACGCAGTATTTT. Translating it yields CASSLVGQTTDTQYF.

V and J are TRBV29-1 and TRBJ2-7; D possibly corresponds to TRBD1 (5 bases). This CDR3 has 11 amino acids. The V end lost 5 bases, the J end lost 4 bases, and 9 bases lay between the germline ends. Germline V gene data show CDR1 as SQVTM and CDR2 as ANQGSEA. This CDR3 is CSVLTVYEQYF. The CDR3 nucleotides read TGCAGCGTTCTGACAGTTTACGAGCAGTACTTC.

The J gene is TRBJ2-1, the V gene TRBV20-1; 9 bases fit TRBD2. Germline CDR1 and CDR2: DFQATT and SNEGSKA (reference sequence). The CDR3 totals 16 residues. V was pared by 3 bases and J by 8 bases, with 14 bases of the junction left unmatched. The DNA of the CDR3 is TGCAGTGCTAGGGATGGCAGCGGGGGGACTCTCGATGAGCAGTTCTTC. It translates to CSARDGSGGTLDEQFF.

This clonotype has ten or more counts. The rearrangement joins TRBV6-5 to TRBJ1-4, with D tentatively TRBD1 (6 bases). V lost 2 bases to trimming and J lost 5 bases, with 9 bases between them. Germline V gene sequence: CDR1 MNHEY, CDR2 SVGAGI. The CDR3 loop spans 14 amino acids. The chain's CDR3 is CASSYLTGNEKLFF. The CDR3, as DNA: TGTGCCAGCAGTTACCTCACAGGGAATGAAAAACTGTTTTTT.

The gene calls are TRBV7-8 and TRBJ2-5; TRBD2 agrees at 9 bases. Per germline, CDR1 SGHVS and CDR2 FQNEAQ. J lost 1 base, V lost 5 bases, and 8 bases had no gene match. This CDR3 contains 16 residues. The CDR3 spells CASSPFSGGTQETQYF. The CDR3 nucleotides are TGTGCCAGCAGCCCCTTCAGCGGGGGGACCCAAGAGACCCAGTACTTC.

This clonotype was counted many times. CDR3 nucleotides: TGTGCCAGCAGTCCCTACCGGGACGGGACATACACCGGGGAGCTGTTTTTT. It specifies CASSPYRDGTYTGELFF. This chain connects TRBV12-3 or TRBV12-4 to TRBJ2-2; D perhaps matches TRBD1 (6 bases). This CDR3 comprises 17 residues. V gave up 5 bases and J gave up 3 bases, with 19 bases separating them.

The chain employs TRBV27 and TRBJ1-4, with D perhaps matching TRBD1 (5 bases). The CDR3 loop spans 14 amino acids. In germline, CDR1 is MNHEY, CDR2 SMNVEV (reference sequence). V lost 4 bases to trimming and J lost 7 bases, with 13 bases between them. In nucleotides, the CDR3 is TGTGCCAGCAGTTGGGCAGGGTATGGTGAAAAACTGTTTTTT. This translates into CASSWAGYGEKLFF.

The genes are TRBV7-9 and TRBJ2-7; TRBD1 might be the D (7 bases). Germline assignment: CDR1 SEHNR and CDR2 FQNEAQ (reference sequence). Trimming left V 7 bases short and J 3 bases short, with 19 bases between. CDR3 size: 15 residues. CDR3: CASTYEGGTDYEQYF. For the CDR3, the DNA is TGTGCCAGCACCTACGAAGGGGGGACAGACTACGAGCAGTACTTC.

The chain recombines TRBV7-2 with TRBJ2-7; perhaps TRBD1 as D (5 bases). This CDR3 is 13 amino acids long. Looked up from germline, CDR1 is SGHTA and CDR2 is FQGNSA. Trimming took off 2 bases at V and 3 bases at J, with 8 bases between the two ends. CDR3 nucleotides: TGTGCCAGCAGCTTAAACAGGTACTACGAGCAGTACTTC. Protein product: CASSLNRYYEQYF.

This clonotype was counted ten times or more. The rearrangement links TRBV7-8 to TRBJ2-3; D might be TRBD2 (5 bases). CDR3 length: 15 amino acids. Trimming cost V 3 bases and J 2 bases, with 12 bases left between them. From germline, CDR1 is SGHVS and CDR2 FQNEAQ. CDR3 in DNA: TGTGCCAGCAGCTTCCTAGCCCCCTCCACAGATACGCAGTATTTT. It yields the protein CASSFLAPSTDTQYF. Combining the CDR3 with reference TRBV7-8 and TRBJ2-3 gives the whole variable domain GAGVSQSPRYKVAKRGQDVALRCDPISGHVSLFWYQQALGQGPEFLTYFQNEAQLDKSGLPSDRFFAERPEGSVSTLKIQRTQQEDSAVYLCASSFLAPSTDTQYFGPGTRLTVL.

The chain has TRBV15 and TRBJ2-7, with D tentatively TRBD2 (6 bases). CDR1 LNHNV and CDR2 YYDKDF come from the germline V gene (reference sequence). The CDR3 loop spans 13 amino acids. The V end was cut by 5 bases, the J end by 5 bases, with 13 bases between. CDR3 loop: CATSPPGLNEQYF. DNA for the CDR3: TGTGCCACCAGCCCTCCGGGACTCAACGAGCAGTACTTC.

About this clonotype itself: Just one base apart from a much larger clone, this may be a read error. The V gene is TRBV6-5, the J gene TRBJ1-1; no firm D call. Germline V lookup: CDR1 MNHEY, CDR2 SVGAGI. The V and J ends lost 0 bases and 6 bases respectively, with 8 bases between them. The CDR3 covers 13 residues. The CDR3 loop reads CASSYSVSAEAFF. DNA for the CDR3: TGTGCCAGCAGTTACTCGGTCAGTGCTGAAGCTTTCTTT.

The chain employs TRBV6-5 and TRBJ1-5, with TRBD1 identical over 8 bases. The length of the CDR3 is 15 residues. CDR1 is MNHEY, CDR2 SVGAGI, per germline. The ends lost 6 bases at V and 9 bases at J; junction bases unmatched: 13. CDR3 sequence reads: CASRTGQGFSGPQHF. The CDR3 nucleotides are TGTGCCAGCAGGACCGGACAGGGATTTTCGGGGCCCCAGCATTTT.

This clonotype was picked up one time. The rearrangement links TRBV6-1 to TRBJ1-1; D remains ambiguous. The germline CDR1 and CDR2 sequences are MNHNS and SASEGT. The V end was cut by 4 bases, the J end by 11 bases, with 8 bases between. This CDR3 contains 10 residues. In DNA form, the CDR3 reads TGTGCCAGCAGTGGTTGGTCGGCTTTCTTT. This codes for CASSGWSAFF.

This clonotype was counted at least ten times. This sequence joins TRBV7-6 and TRBJ1-2; no firm D call. The V and J ends lost 1 base and 4 bases respectively, with 7 bases between them. This CDR3 comprises 13 residues. Germline CDR1 reads SGHVS; CDR2 reads FNYEAQ. The CDR3 here is CASSLGAVYGYTF. CDR3 nucleotides: TGTGCCAGCAGCTTAGGGGCCGTCTATGGCTACACCTTC.

The chain couples TRBV7-9 to TRBJ2-1; weak D call: TRBD2 (6 bases). The V gene's germline CDR1 is SEHNR and CDR2 FQNEAQ (reference sequence). This CDR3 has 15 amino acids. Trimming left V 5 bases short and J 0 bases short, with 11 bases between. The CDR3 DNA is TGTGCCAGCAGCCCAGCGGGCCCCTCCTACAATGAGCAGTTCTTC. Translated, it gives CASSPAGPSYNEQFF.